This T cell receptor (beta chain) was found in a study of T cell clones after liver transplantation (dated by TCRdb to about 2019). Describing the broader study: ITN030ST, the source of the samples, was a randomized trial that attempted immunosuppression withdrawal within 2 years of liver transplantation. Three of the eight recipients were HCV-positive; the others were transplanted for non-autoimmune, non-viral indications. Tolerance was defined as complete immunosuppression withdrawal for at least one year with no rise in liver enzymes beyond twice the upper limit of normal. Third party-reactive TCRbeta sequences were also identified from pre-transplant MLRs to serve as an antigen-independent comparator for donor-reactive sequences. Donor-reactive T cell clones were identified using TCRbeta sequencing after a pre-transplant mixed lymphocyte reaction and were then followed in post-transplant blood. Blood samples were collected pre-transplant, then pre-randomization ahead of withdrawal, and finally post-randomization once withdrawal had either been completed or failed. Of the 8 liver transplant recipients making up the studied cohort, 3 were classified as tolerant and 5 as non-tolerant. Subjects received no induction therapy and standard immunosuppression until randomization at 12-24 months post-transplant.

Comments on this clone: Its antigen remains undetermined. It has no much larger one-base neighbor in the sample; base qualities were not kept.

Taken from the germline V gene, the CDR1 and CDR2 loops are SGHVS and FQNEAQ. The germline V and J ends show losses of 6 bases and 1 base respectively, and no gene match explains 6 bases of the junction. The CDR3 sequence holds 16 residues, the cysteine and phenylalanine included. The only DNA kept is the CDR3, 48 bases in frame from the first base. Thawed unstimulated PBMCs were stained for CD3, CD4 and CD8 and FACS-sorted into CD3+CD4+ and CD3+CD8+ populations. Randomization to immunosuppression withdrawal applied to every one of the 8 studied subjects. The Qiagen DNeasy Blood and Tissue Kit was used to isolate genomic DNA. High-throughput TCRbeta CDR3 sequencing of frozen genomic DNA was performed by immunoSEQ, with PCR amplification, mapping, bias correction and internal controls included. In the authors' own workflow: Only productive rearrangements were retained, with each unique TCRbeta sequence defined by its CDR3 nucleotide sequence together with its V and J gene. For classification of a sequence as donor-reactive, at least 5-fold expansion in CFSE-low cells relative to unstimulated pre-transplant cells and a frequency of at least 0.01% were required. To ensure at least 90% detection power, minimum frequency thresholds were set for each subject based on that subject's lowest-template unstimulated sample. Jensen-Shannon divergence between the top 1000 TCRbeta sequences after and before transplant was used to measure repertoire turnover. Two-sided Fisher's exact tests were used to test for changes in how often donor-reactive sequences were detected. TCRdb stores this immuneACCESS table with in-frame sequences only. Part of the clones is absent; in the studies checked, under half of the shortfall reflects unresolved V genes, and no reason is known for the rest. V and J calls and clone size are given by that table; D and trimming were obtained from the DNA. Counted in this sample were 55,000 to 70,000 clones; roughly 92% of them appeared once. Of the sample, less than 1% is held by the ten largest clones.

Broader findings and caveats from the paper: Circulating donor-reactive CD4 TCRbeta sequences fell significantly post-transplant in 5 of 8 subjects, irrespective of tolerance or HCV status. The decline in donor-reactive sequences exceeded the decline in third party-reactive sequences, suggesting partial antigen-specific deletion that was unrelated to withdrawal success. In two subjects, low numbers of available donor cells limited the measurable donor-reactive repertoire. Since no allograft tissue specimens were available, donor-reactive T cells may have migrated into the graft instead of being deleted. When repertoire turnover was accounted for, significantly reduced detection of donor-reactive sequences was found in 7 of 8 subjects for CD4 and in 8 of 8 subjects for CD8. Because of small, heterogeneous patient numbers and non-standardized post-transplant time points, the conclusions were only preliminary.

This sequence originates from a human patient who received a liver transplant. After a transplant, some of the T cells may come from the graft donor. The source material was CD4+ T cells from blood, sampled around 27 months after liver transplant. The V and J genes are TRBV7-8 and TRBJ2-5, and 12 junctional nucleotides match TRBD2. The sequenced DNA is TGTGCCAGCAGAAAACTAGCGGGAGGAAGCCAAGAGACCCAGTACTTC. Its protein product is CASRKLAGGSQETQYF. The entire variable domain, with the stretches around the CDR3 drawn from the reference TRBV7-8 and TRBJ2-5 proteins, is GAGVSQSPRYKVAKRGQDVALRCDPISGHVSLFWYQQALGQGPEFLTYFQNEAQLDKSGLPSDRFFAERPEGSVSTLKIQRTQQEDSAVYLCASRKLAGGSQETQYFGPGTRLLVL.